The 15 T cell receptor beta chains presented below share a single source sample, sequenced in a study of Graves' ophthalmopathy and Graves' hyperthyroidism. Using RNA transcripts, the TCR beta CDR3 regions were amplified. HTBI-primed RT-PCR formed the first round, and a multiplex PCR formed the second. TCRdb redid the calling of the multiplex PCR reads with MiXCR, one entry per CDR3 protein. The top ten clones hold roughly 10% of a sample with roughly 1.1 million distinct CDR3 sequences, 35% to 40% of them seen once. The sequencing sample was made of peripheral blood or thyroid tissue (not recorded which). Source of these receptors: an adult man with Graves' hyperthyroidism.

The V gene is TRBV6-1, the J gene TRBJ1-3; D is ambiguous. The V gene's germline CDR1 is MNHNS and CDR2 SASEGT. V lost 1 base and J 4 bases, leaving 5 bases between the germline ends. This CDR3 is built from 13 residues. CDR3 coding DNA: TGTGCCAGCAGTGAAGTTGTAGGAAACACCATATATTTT. Translation: CASSEVVGNTIYF.

This clonotype showed up just a few times. Mismatch with germline at one junction end may stem from a read error. The chain couples TRBV5-1 to TRBJ2-5; D remains unclear. The J call could be wrong; TRBJ2-1 is a better fit for the DNA end. Germline V gene lookup returns CDR1 SGHRS and CDR2 YFSETQ. This CDR3 spans 11 amino acids. CDR3 nucleotides: TGTGCCAGCAGCTTGGAGTCAGACCAGTTCTTC. Protein: CASSLESDQFF.

This clonotype turned up a few times. This chain links TRBV29-1 with TRBJ2-6; 10 bases align to TRBD2. This CDR3 contains 16 residues. The J segment lost 3 bases and the V segment lost 5 bases, leaving 7 bases of the junction unmatched. From germline, CDR1 is SQVTM and CDR2 ANQGSEA. The CDR3 sequence: CSVLIAGGLGANVLTF. The CDR3 DNA follows: TGCAGCGTTCTAATAGCGGGAGGACTTGGGGCCAACGTCCTGACTTTC.

The genes are TRBV7-2 and TRBJ1-4; D gene unclear. The germline V and J ends were trimmed by 0 bases and 14 bases, with 10 bases remaining between them. This CDR3 is 12 amino acids long. Looked up from germline, CDR1 is SGHTA and CDR2 is FQGNSA. Here the CDR3 DNA reads TGTGCCAGCAGCTTAGCCGGAGGCACCCTGTTTTTT. Translating gives CASSLAGGTLFF.

This clonotype was counted many times. V is TRBV19 and J is TRBJ2-5; no definite D call. The length of the CDR3 is 15 residues. Germline V gene data show CDR1 as LNHDA and CDR2 as SQIVND (reference sequence). V lost 5 bases and J 5 bases, leaving 18 bases between the germline ends. Here the CDR3 reads CASSAQITLQETQYF. CDR3 DNA: TGTGCCAGTAGTGCCCAGATCACACTTCAGGAGACCCAGTACTTC.

The rearrangement links TRBV27 to TRBJ2-7; D gene unclear. CDR3 length equals 13 residues. Germline assignment: CDR1 MNHEY and CDR2 SMNVEV (reference sequence). V gave up 6 bases and J gave up 0 bases, with 9 bases separating them. CDR3 sequence reads: CASRSLSSYEQYF. DNA of the CDR3: TGTGCCAGCAGGTCCCTAAGCTCCTACGAGCAGTACTTC.

This clonotype was detected ten times or more. The V and J genes are TRBV10-3 and TRBJ2-7; 7 bases align to TRBD1. V trimming: 10 bases; J trimming: 0 bases; junction bases outside the gene matches: 6. The CDR3 contains 13 residues. CDR1 is ENHRY and CDR2 is SYGVKD in the germline V gene. CDR3 protein: CASTGTDSYEQYF. The CDR3 DNA reads TGTGCCAGCACCGGGACAGACTCCTACGAGCAGTACTTC.

This clonotype has a handful of counts. This chain connects TRBV20-1 to TRBJ1-6; D is ambiguous. Germline V CDR1 and CDR2: DFQATT, SNEGSKA (reference sequence). V was pared by 3 bases and J by 1 base, with 10 bases between. The CDR3 totals 15 residues. As DNA, the CDR3 is TGCAGTGCTAGCACGGGGTGGTCCTATAATTCACCCCTCCACTTT. This translates into CSASTGWSYNSPLHF.

This chain uses TRBV5-1 with TRBJ2-2; D remains ambiguous. The CDR3 has 15 residues. The germline CDR1 and CDR2 sequences are SGHRS and YFSETQ. Trimming stripped 0 bases from V and 0 bases from J, with 6 bases between. The CDR3 DNA is TGCGCCAGCAGCTTGGACAGCCCGAACACCGGGGAGCTGTTTTTT. Translated, it gives CASSLDSPNTGELFF. Supplemented by reference TRBV5-1 and TRBJ2-2, the full variable domain reads KAGVTQTPRYLIKTRGQQVTLSCSPISGHRSVSWYQQTPGQGLQFLFEYFSETQRNKGNFPGRFSGRQFSNSRSEMNVSTLELGDSALYLCASSLDSPNTGELFFGEGSRLTVL.

This clonotype appeared many times. V usage is TRBV12-3 or TRBV12-4 and J usage is TRBJ2-7; D unresolved. The V and J ends lost 2 bases and 5 bases respectively, with 7 bases between them. The CDR3 loop spans 12 amino acids. CDR3 nucleotide sequence: TGTGCCAGCAGTTTATCTGCCCACGAGCAGTACTTC. This translates into CASSLSAHEQYF.

Regarding this clonotype: Given a much more abundant clone one base away, this may be a read error. The chain employs TRBV6-5 and TRBJ1-2; no definite D call. The ends were cut back, 2 bases at V and 7 bases at J, with 14 bases in the middle. The germline V gene has CDR1 MNHEY and CDR2 SVGAGI. The CDR3 sequence is 14 residues long. This CDR3 is CASSYVRVGRGYTF. CDR3 bases: TGTGCCAGCAGTTACGTCCGGGTGGGTCGTGGCTACACCTTC.

About this clonotype: A much larger clone is a single base away; this may be a read error. The chain recombines TRBV19 with TRBJ2-7, with D maybe TRBD2 (5 bases). The length of the CDR3 is 15 residues. Germline CDR1 LNHDA, CDR2 SQIVND (reference sequence). Trimming took 2 bases from V and 4 from J, leaving 15 bases between them. The CDR3 DNA is TGTGCCAGTAGTATACGCTCCACACGGGGATACGAGCAGTACTTC. This codes for CASSIRSTRGYEQYF.

This clonotype was observed a single time. Possible read error: a much larger clone is one base away. The chain combines TRBV12-3 or TRBV12-4 with TRBJ1-5, with 9 bases fitting TRBD1. The CDR3 is 14 residues long. The CDR3 sequence: CAGSVTGGHQPQHF. In DNA, the CDR3 is TGTGCCGGCAGTGTCACAGGGGGCCATCAGCCCCAGCATTTT.

The chain recombines TRBV28 with TRBJ1-2; no clear D gene. Germline CDR1 MDHEN, CDR2 SYDVKM. The V and J ends lost 2 bases and 7 bases respectively, with 14 bases between them. This CDR3 has 14 residues. CDR3 nucleotide sequence: TGTGCCAGCAGTTTAGCCGGGTCGTGGGGTGGCTACACCTTC. Translating gives CASSLAGSWGGYTF.

This clonotype was seen ten or more times. The rearrangement uses TRBV19 and TRBJ2-7; TRBD1 is a possible D gene (5 bases). Between the trimmed V and J ends, which lost 5 bases and 5 bases, there was a span of 13 bases. CDR1 is LNHDA and CDR2 is SQIVND in the germline V gene (reference sequence). This CDR3 contains 13 residues. The DNA of the CDR3 is TGTGCCAGTAGTGCTACAGGTCTCGACGAGCAGTACTTC. Its protein is CASSATGLDEQYF.